This T cell receptor (beta chain) was sequenced in a study of CD8+CD57+ T cells in acquired aplastic anemia. In the study overall: The sorted CD4+ and CD8+ cells yielded an average around 3.4 ug of DNA. Study results and caveats: Simpson's diversity of CD8+ cells was not significantly different in patients compared with controls. In common between the patients and the controls were some 28 CD8+ CDR3 sequences.

On this clonotype: What it recognizes is unknown.

In patients chosen for sequencing, flow cytometry had shown CD8+CD57+ cell expansion. Patients had undergone no therapy by the time their blood was sampled. The length of the CDR3 is 15 residues. Germline V gives CDR1 SGHTA, CDR2 FQGTGA. V lost 6 bases to trimming and J lost 1 base, with 15 bases between them. Researchers used genomic DNA as the template to profile TCR beta VDJ and CDR3. TCRdb re-derived calls from the reads in MiXCR, one entry per CDR3 protein. The sample carries hundreds of thousands of distinct CDR3 sequences, 82% recorded once. The clonotype was recovered from a human donor with aplastic anemia. This sequence joins TRBV7-3 and TRBJ1-1, with a possible D match to TRBD1 (5 bases). The sample was sorted CD4+, CD8+, or CD8+CD57+ T cells (not recorded which) from PBMCs. The CDR3 loop is CASRLEPTGNTEAFF. In DNA form, the CDR3 reads TGTGCCAGCAGATTAGAGCCCACAGGGAACACTGAAGCTTTCTTT.